The T cell receptor beta chain described here comes from a study of blood T cell repertoires in COVID-19. V lost 10 bases to trimming and J lost 6 bases; unmatched junction nucleotides: 14. This CDR3 contains 14 residues. CDR1 is MNHNY and CDR2 is SVGAGI in the germline V gene (reference sequence). The protocol was immunoSEQ multiplex PCR, while the TCRdb copy is restricted to in-frame clones and leaves out a portion. The sample carries approximately 170,000 clones, 75% to 85% recorded once. The receptor was derived from a human donor in a cohort sampled during active COVID-19. The sequenced sample consisted of peripheral blood. The chain couples TRBV6-6 to TRBJ1-2; 7 bases match TRBD1. CDR3 sequence reads: CATSYGGGADGYTF. DNA for the CDR3: TGTGCCACTTCGTACGGAGGGGGCGCAGATGGCTACACCTTC.